The T cell receptor beta chain under discussion was sequenced for a study of blood T cell repertoires in COVID-19. V gave up 5 bases and J gave up 3 bases, with 13 bases separating them. Germline-derived CDR1 and CDR2 are SGHAT and FQNNGV. This CDR3 region has 14 residues. Assay used: immunoSEQ multiplex PCR; TCRdb lists only in-frame clones, some missing. The data contain over 200,000 clones, around 80% of them seen just once; the ten biggest clones take up approximately 30%. A few counts support this clone. The sequenced material came from peripheral blood. This sequence joins TRBV11-2 and TRBJ1-2, with D possibly being TRBD1 (5 bases). This clonotype was sampled from a man in his forties with acute or convalescent COVID-19. The CDR3 coding sequence is TGTGCCAGCAGCCCTGCAGGGAATGACTATGGCTACACCTTC. It yields the protein CASSPAGNDYGYTF. Looking up the rest from reference TRBV11-2 and TRBJ1-2 gives the full variable domain: EAGVAQSPRYKIIEKRQSVAFWCNPISGHATLYWYQQILGQGPKLLIQFQNNGVVDDSQLPKDRFSAERLKGVDSTLKIQPAKLEDSAVYLCASSPAGNDYGYTFGSGTRLTVV.